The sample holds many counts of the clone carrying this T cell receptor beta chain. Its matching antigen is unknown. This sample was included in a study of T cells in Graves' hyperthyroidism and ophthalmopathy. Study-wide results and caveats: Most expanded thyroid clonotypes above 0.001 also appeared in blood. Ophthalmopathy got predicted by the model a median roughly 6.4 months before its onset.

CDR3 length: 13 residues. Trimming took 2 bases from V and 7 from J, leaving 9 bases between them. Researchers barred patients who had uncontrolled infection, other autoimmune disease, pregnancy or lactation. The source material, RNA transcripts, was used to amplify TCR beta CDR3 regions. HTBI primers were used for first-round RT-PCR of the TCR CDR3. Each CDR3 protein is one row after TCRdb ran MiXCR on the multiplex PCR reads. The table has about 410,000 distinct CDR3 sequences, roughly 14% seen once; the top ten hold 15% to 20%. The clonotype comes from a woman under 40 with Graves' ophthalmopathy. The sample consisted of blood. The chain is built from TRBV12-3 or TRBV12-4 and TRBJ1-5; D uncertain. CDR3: CASSLKGWQPQHF. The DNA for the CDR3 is TGTGCCAGCAGTTTAAAGGGATGGCAGCCCCAGCATTTT.